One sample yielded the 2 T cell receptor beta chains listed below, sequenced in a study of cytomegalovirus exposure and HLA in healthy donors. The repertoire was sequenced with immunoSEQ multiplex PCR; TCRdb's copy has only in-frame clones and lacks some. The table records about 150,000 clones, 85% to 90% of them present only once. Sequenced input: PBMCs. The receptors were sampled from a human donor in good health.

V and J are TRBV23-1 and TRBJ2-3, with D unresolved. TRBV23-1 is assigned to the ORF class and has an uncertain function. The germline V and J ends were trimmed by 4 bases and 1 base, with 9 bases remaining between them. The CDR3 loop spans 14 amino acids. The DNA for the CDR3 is TGCGCCAGCAGTCCCCCCGAGGGCACAGATACGCAGTATTTT. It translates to CASSPPEGTDTQYF.

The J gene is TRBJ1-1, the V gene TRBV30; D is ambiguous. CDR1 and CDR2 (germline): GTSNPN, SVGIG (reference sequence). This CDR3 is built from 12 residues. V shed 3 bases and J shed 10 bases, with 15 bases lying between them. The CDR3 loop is CAWSMEAGSAFF. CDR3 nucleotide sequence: TGTGCCTGGAGCATGGAGGCAGGTTCAGCTTTCTTT.